This T cell receptor beta chain stems from a study of T cells after yellow fever vaccination. Study-level points and caveats: Post-booster reappearance was seen for most primary-vaccination clones (around 97% CD4, roughly 88% CD8). Contaminating bulk clonotypes could be abundant in FACS-sorted repertoires. Though weaker, the secondary response peaked faster, on day 5 versus 15.

In making TCR cDNA, 5'RACE template switching added a universal primer site and UMIs to it. TCRdb reanalysed the 5' RACE reads using MiXCR and keeps one entry per CDR3 protein. The sample lists approximately 300,000 distinct CDR3 sequences, around 13% occurring once. This CDR3 region has 19 residues. Germline CDR1 is MNHEY and CDR2 is SVGEGT. The junction had 13 bases not matched to a gene; V was cut back by 6 bases and J by 0 bases. In this sample, this clonotype turned up a few times. Antigen unknown. The material sequenced was CD4+ T cells sorted from PBMCs, taken 45 days after the yellow fever booster vaccination. The chain links TRBV6-2 or TRBV6-3 to TRBJ2-1; the match to TRBD2 covers 11 bases. This clonotype was obtained from a man aged 30-40 years who received the YFV17D yellow fever vaccine. For the CDR3, the DNA is TGTGCCAGCAGCCACCAGGGACTAGCGGTTCAGAGCTCCTACAATGAGCAGTTCTTC. Translated, it gives CASSHQGLAVQSSYNEQFF.